One and the same sample provided the 3 T cell receptor beta chains below, sequenced in a study of beta chain features in type 1 diabetes. Study-level points and caveats: When Type 1 diabetes patients were examined, their TCRB CDR3s proved moderately but significantly shorter in all four CD4+ subsets.

The whole isolated RNA underwent reverse transcription, so sequencing captured expressed TCRB transcripts. Sequencing used immunoSEQ multiplex PCR; TCRdb keeps in-frame clones, though not all of them. The sample carries 300,000 to 350,000 clones, roughly 14% recorded once. What these receptors recognize is not known. The sample taken for sequencing was naive CD4+ T cells from blood. The source of these receptors is a woman between 18 and 29 years old with type 1 diabetes.

In its sample, this clone was seen a few times. This sequence joins TRBV30 and TRBJ2-1; 12 bases map to TRBD2. Trimming at V came to 3 bases and at J to 9 bases, leaving 6 bases not matched to a gene. Germline CDR1 reads GTSNPN; CDR2 reads SVGIG (reference sequence). There are 14 residues in the CDR3. In DNA form, the CDR3 reads TGTGCCTGGAGCGGGCTAGCGGGAGGGGGTGAGCAGTTCTTC. It specifies CAWSGLAGGGEQFF.

The table lists this clone with a few counts. The genes are TRBV7-2 and TRBJ2-5; D is possibly TRBD2 (6 bases). V lost 1 base to trimming and J lost 5 bases, with 11 bases between them. This CDR3 contains 14 residues. Germline assignment: CDR1 SGHTA and CDR2 FQGNSA. In DNA, the CDR3 is TGTGCCAGCAGCTTAGATTCGGGAGTGGAGACCCAGTACTTC. Residues: CASSLDSGVETQYF.

This clone came up a few times. J is TRBJ2-7 and V is TRBV18, with TRBD2 identical over 11 bases. This CDR3 spans 15 amino acids. From germline, CDR1 is KGHSH and CDR2 LQKENI. Unmatched junction bases numbered 5, after V lost 4 bases and J lost 3 bases. The CDR3 here is CASSQLAGDLYEQYV. CDR3 nucleotide sequence: TGTGCCAGCTCACAACTAGCGGGAGACCTCTACGAGCAGTACGTC.